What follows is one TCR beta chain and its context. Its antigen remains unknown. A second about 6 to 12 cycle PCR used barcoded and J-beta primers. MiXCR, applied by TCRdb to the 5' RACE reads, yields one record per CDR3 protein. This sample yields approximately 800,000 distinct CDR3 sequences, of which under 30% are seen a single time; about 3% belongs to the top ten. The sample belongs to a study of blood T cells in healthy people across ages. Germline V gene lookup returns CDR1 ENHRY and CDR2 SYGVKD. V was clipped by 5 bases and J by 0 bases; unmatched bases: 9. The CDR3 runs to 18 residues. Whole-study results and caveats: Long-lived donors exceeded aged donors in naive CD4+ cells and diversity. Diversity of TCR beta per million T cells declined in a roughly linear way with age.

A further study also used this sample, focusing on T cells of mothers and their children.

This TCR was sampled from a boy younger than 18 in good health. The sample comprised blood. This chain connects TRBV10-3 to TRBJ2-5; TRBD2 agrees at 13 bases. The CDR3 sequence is CAISTSGGARTYQETQYF. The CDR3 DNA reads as TGTGCCATCAGTACTAGCGGGGGGGCTCGTACGTACCAAGAGACCCAGTACTTC.